Shown below are 20 T cell receptor beta chains from a single sample sequenced in a study of early T cells in non-severe SARS-CoV-2 infection. Each CDR3 protein gets one entry after TCRdb re-called the 5' RACE reads with MiXCR. Seen here are about 39,000 distinct CDR3 sequences, less than 7% observed once, and the top ten hold more than 3.5%. Sequencing was performed on whole blood, taken at baseline. Receptors were obtained from an adult who was a healthcare worker with PCR-confirmed SARS-CoV-2 infection or an uninfected control (not recorded which).

This clonotype was counted many times. The chain recombines TRBV13 with TRBJ2-4; 12 nucleotides line up with TRBD2. The CDR3 is 20 residues long. The V segment lost 2 bases and the J segment 6 bases; nucleotides outside the gene matches: 17. Germline values: CDR1 PRHDT, CDR2 FYEKMQ (reference sequence). DNA for the CDR3: TGTGCCAGCAGCTTAACAGGCCTTGGGCTAGCGGGAGGGCCGGGAAACATTCAGTACTTC. Protein product: CASSLTGLGLAGGPGNIQYF.

This clonotype was counted at least ten times. V and J are TRBV6-5 and TRBJ2-1; possible D gene TRBD1, 5 bases. The CDR3 is made up of 16 amino acids. The V gene lost 2 bases and the J gene lost 1 base, with 12 bases spanning the gap. From germline, CDR1 is MNHEY and CDR2 SVGAGI. Written as DNA, the CDR3 is TGTGCCAGCAGTTACGGGAAGGGGCCGTCCTACAATGAGCAGTTCTTC. This translates into CASSYGKGPSYNEQFF.

The table lists this clonotype with many counts. The rearrangement links TRBV2 to TRBJ2-7; 7 positions agree with TRBD1. CDR1 is SNHLY, CDR2 FYNNEI, per germline. CDR3 length: 12 amino acids. V shed 6 bases and J 6 bases; nucleotides not matched to a gene: 5. The CDR3 DNA sequence: TGTGCCAGCAGGGCGACAGGGCGCGAGCAGTACTTC. Protein product: CASRATGREQYF.

This chain joins TRBV29-1 and TRBJ1-1, with D possibly TRBD1 on 5 matching bases. With 4 bases removed from V and 7 bases from J, the gap between germline ends came to 10 bases. CDR1 and CDR2 (germline): SQVTM, ANQGSEA. This CDR3 spans 11 amino acids. The DNA for the CDR3 is TGCAGCGTTGTCAGGGAAATTGAAGCTTTCTTT. Protein sequence: CSVVREIEAFF.

This clonotype was seen ten or more times. The chain combines TRBV7-2 with TRBJ2-5, with D possibly matching TRBD1 (6 bases). The V gene lost 1 base and the J gene lost 3 bases, with 12 bases spanning the gap. This CDR3 region has 15 residues. CDR1 and CDR2 from the germline V gene are SGHTA and FQGNSA. Written as DNA, the CDR3 is TGTGCCAGCAGCTTAGATAGCACAGGGAAAGAGACCCAGTACTTC. Its protein is CASSLDSTGKETQYF.

The sample holds many counts of this clonotype. The chain carries TRBV20-1 and TRBJ1-1, with D uncertain. Between the trimmed V and J ends, which lost 4 bases and 2 bases, there was a span of 8 bases. The germline V gene has CDR1 DFQATT and CDR2 SNEGSKA (reference sequence). This CDR3 region has 12 residues. The CDR3 coding sequence is TGCAGTGCTAAGGTCAAAAACACTGAAGCTTTCTTT. Its protein is CSAKVKNTEAFF.

Note on this clonotype: This sequence may be a read error, since a much larger clone differs from it by one base. This chain links TRBV11-2 with TRBJ2-1, with 7 bases fitting TRBD2. The CDR3 is 15 residues long. Trimming took 3 bases from V and 4 from J; bases not matched to a gene: 6. Germline CDR1 SGHAT, CDR2 FQNNGV. The CDR3, as DNA: TGTGCCAGCAGCTTCGGCCTAGCGGAGTACAATGAGCAGTTCTTC. It codes for CASSFGLAEYNEQFF.

There are a few counts of this clonotype. The J gene is TRBJ1-2, the V gene TRBV28, with 7 bases lining up with TRBD1. Trimming at V came to 3 bases and at J to 3 bases, leaving 7 bases not matched to a gene. The CDR3 has 15 amino acids. Germline V gene lookup returns CDR1 MDHEN and CDR2 SYDVKM. CDR3 protein: CASSFQDRRDYGYTF. Here the CDR3 DNA reads TGTGCCAGCAGTTTCCAGGACAGGCGGGACTATGGCTACACCTTC.

This clonotype has a handful of counts. The genes are TRBV7-9 and TRBJ1-5; D not certain. Trimming cost V 2 bases and J 5 bases, with 7 bases left between them. Germline V lookup: CDR1 SEHNR, CDR2 FQNEAQ (reference sequence). The CDR3 totals 13 residues. The CDR3 reads CASSLSEDQPQHF. The CDR3 nucleotides are TGTGCCAGCAGCTTATCCGAGGATCAGCCCCAGCATTTT.

This clonotype was recorded many times. The gene calls are TRBV20-1 and TRBJ1-3; unclear D gene. Germline-derived CDR1 and CDR2 are DFQATT and SNEGSKA (reference sequence). Trimming cost V 4 bases and J 0 bases, with 10 bases left between them. The CDR3 is made up of 14 amino acids. CDR3 amino acids: CSAIDVVSGNTIYF. The CDR3 nucleotides read TGCAGTGCTATAGACGTTGTCTCTGGAAACACCATATATTTT.

This clonotype appeared many times. The chain has TRBV7-8 and TRBJ2-3; D is uncertain. The V end was cut by 0 bases, the J end by 7 bases, with 11 bases between. Germline CDR1 SGHVS, CDR2 FQNEAQ. The CDR3 totals 14 residues. The CDR3 nucleotides read TGTGCCAGCAGCTTAGCGTCGACGCCGAATACGCAGTATTTT. Amino acids: CASSLASTPNTQYF. Supplemented by reference TRBV7-8 and TRBJ2-3, the full variable domain reads GAGVSQSPRYKVAKRGQDVALRCDPISGHVSLFWYQQALGQGPEFLTYFQNEAQLDKSGLPSDRFFAERPEGSVSTLKIQRTQQEDSAVYLCASSLASTPNTQYFGPGTRLTVL.

This clonotype was seen many times. The chain is built from TRBV6-5 and TRBJ1-2, with 9 positions matching TRBD1. The trim removed 6 bases at V and 7 bases at J, leaving 9 bases unmatched. In germline, CDR1 is MNHEY, CDR2 SVGAGI. CDR3 length: 14 residues. CDR3 protein: CASRGTGGAGGYTF. CDR3 DNA sequence: TGTGCCAGCAGGGGCACAGGGGGCGCCGGTGGCTACACCTTC.

This clonotype came up many times. This chain connects TRBV4-1 to TRBJ2-3; TRBD2 matches at 7 bases. Germline CDR1 is MGHRA and CDR2 is YSYEKL. The CDR3 is 17 amino acids. V gave up 5 bases and J gave up 2 bases; unmatched junction bases: 13. CDR3 nucleotides: TGCGCCAGCAGCTTCGGGGGAGGCGGGAGACACACAGATACGCAGTATTTT. Protein sequence: CASSFGGGGRHTDTQYF.

This clonotype was detected ten times or more. The chain uses TRBV2 and TRBJ2-7; 12 nucleotides agree with TRBD2. The CDR3 consists of 17 residues. Germline V CDR1 and CDR2: SNHLY, FYNNEI. V was clipped by 1 base and J by 5 bases; unmatched bases: 9. CDR3 loop: CASSEEDLAGGSHEQYF. The CDR3 coding sequence is TGTGCCAGCAGTGAAGAGGATCTAGCGGGAGGGTCTCACGAGCAGTACTTC.

The chain carries TRBV20-1 and TRBJ2-1; 10 bases match TRBD2. The CDR3 has 14 amino acids. CDR1 and CDR2 from the germline V gene are DFQATT and SNEGSKA (reference sequence). J was trimmed by 5 bases and V by 6 bases; bases with no gene match: 7. CDR3 in amino acids: CSARKREGNNEQFF. The CDR3 DNA sequence: TGCAGTGCCAGAAAGCGGGAGGGTAACAATGAGCAGTTCTTC.

This clonotype was observed many times. This chain uses TRBV7-3 with TRBJ2-3; unclear D gene. Trimming left V 0 bases short and J 3 bases short, with 13 bases between. Germline values: CDR1 SGHTA, CDR2 FQGTGA. This CDR3 has 16 residues. Here the CDR3 reads CASSLTPSVGTDTQYF. The DNA for the CDR3 is TGTGCCAGCAGCTTAACCCCCAGCGTCGGAACAGATACGCAGTATTTT. The full variable domain, completed using reference TRBV7-3 and TRBJ2-3, is GAGVSQTPSNKVTEKGKYVELRCDPISGHTALYWYRQSLGQGPEFLIYFQGTGAADDSGLPNDRFFAVRPEGSVSTLKIQRTERGDSAVYLCASSLTPSVGTDTQYFGPGTRLTVL.

This clonotype was recorded at least ten times. In nucleotides, the CDR3 is TGTGCTAGTGGCCCCAGCACAGATACGCAGTATTTT. Residues: CASGPSTDTQYF. The V gene is TRBV12-5, the J gene TRBJ2-3; no clear D gene. V was clipped by 6 bases and J by 0 bases, with 4 bases between them. Germline CDR1 reads LGHNT; CDR2 reads FRNRAP. This CDR3 region has 12 residues.

This clonotype was seen many times. This chain links TRBV7-3 with TRBJ2-7; tentative D call: TRBD1 (5 bases). The CDR3 extends over 13 amino acids. Trimming pared 1 base from V and 6 bases from J, leaving 10 bases between. The germline V gene encodes CDR1 SGHTA and CDR2 FQGTGA. The CDR3 protein is CASSLSAGSEQYF. CDR3 sequence (DNA): TGTGCCAGCAGCTTAAGCGCAGGGTCCGAGCAGTACTTC.

The genes are TRBV5-5 and TRBJ2-3, with 7 bases identical to TRBD2. Germline assignment: CDR1 SGHKS and CDR2 YYEKEE (reference sequence). This CDR3 is 16 amino acids long. The junction had 9 bases not matched to a gene; V was cut back by 0 bases and J by 5 bases. The DNA for the CDR3 is TGTGCCAGCAGCTTGGGGCGGGAGTATGTTGTAGATACGCAGTATTTT. Residues: CASSLGREYVVDTQYF.

Many counts were recorded for this clonotype. The gene calls are TRBV29-1 and TRBJ2-7; perhaps TRBD1 as D (5 bases). The V end was cut by 8 bases, the J end by 1 base, with 12 bases between. The CDR3 extends over 12 amino acids. Germline loops: CDR1 SQVTM, CDR2 ANQGSEA. The CDR3 DNA reads TGCAGCCCCAGAAGGGGTTCCTACGAGCAGTACTTC. Protein: CSPRRGSYEQYF.